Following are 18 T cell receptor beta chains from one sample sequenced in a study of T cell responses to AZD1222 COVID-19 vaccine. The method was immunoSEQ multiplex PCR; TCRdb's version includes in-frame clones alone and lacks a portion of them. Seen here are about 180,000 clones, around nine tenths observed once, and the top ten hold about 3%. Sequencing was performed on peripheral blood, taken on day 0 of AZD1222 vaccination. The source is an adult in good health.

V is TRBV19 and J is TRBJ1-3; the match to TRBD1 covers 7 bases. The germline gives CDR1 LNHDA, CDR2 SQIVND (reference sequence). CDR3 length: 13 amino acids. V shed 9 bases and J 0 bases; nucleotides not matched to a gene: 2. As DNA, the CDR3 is TGTGCCAGCAGGGACAGCTCTGGAAACACCATATATTTT. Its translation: CASRDSSGNTIYF.

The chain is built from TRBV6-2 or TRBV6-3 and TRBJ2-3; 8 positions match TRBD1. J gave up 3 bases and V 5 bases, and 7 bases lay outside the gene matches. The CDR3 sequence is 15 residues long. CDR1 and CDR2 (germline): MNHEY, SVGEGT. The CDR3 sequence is CASSDRGIWTDTQYF. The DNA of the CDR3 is TGTGCCAGCAGTGACAGGGGCATCTGGACAGATACGCAGTATTTT.

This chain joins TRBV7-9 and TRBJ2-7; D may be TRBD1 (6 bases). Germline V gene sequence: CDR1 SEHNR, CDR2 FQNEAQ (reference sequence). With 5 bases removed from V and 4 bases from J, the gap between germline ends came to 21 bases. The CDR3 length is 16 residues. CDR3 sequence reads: CASSPTPTQGLYEQYF. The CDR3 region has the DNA TGTGCCAGCAGCCCAACCCCCACACAGGGCCTTTACGAGCAGTACTTC.

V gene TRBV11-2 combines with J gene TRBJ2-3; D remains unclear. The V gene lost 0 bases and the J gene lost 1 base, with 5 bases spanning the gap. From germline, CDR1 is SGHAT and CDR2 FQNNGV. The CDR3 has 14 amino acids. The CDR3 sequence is CASSLDVRTDTQYF. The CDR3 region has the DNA TGTGCCAGCAGCTTAGATGTCCGCACAGATACGCAGTATTTT.

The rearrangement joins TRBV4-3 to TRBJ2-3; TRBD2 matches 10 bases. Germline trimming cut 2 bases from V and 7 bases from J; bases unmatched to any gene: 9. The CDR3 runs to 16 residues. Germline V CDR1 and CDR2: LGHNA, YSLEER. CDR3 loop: CASSQTAGGTGHTQYF. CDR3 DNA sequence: TGCGCCAGCAGCCAAACAGCGGGGGGGACTGGTCATACGCAGTATTTT.

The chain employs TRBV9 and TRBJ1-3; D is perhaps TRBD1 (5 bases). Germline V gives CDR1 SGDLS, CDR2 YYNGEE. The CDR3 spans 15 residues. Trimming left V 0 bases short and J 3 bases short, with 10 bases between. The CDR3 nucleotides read TGTGCCAGCAGCGTAGCTGGGGCGCGTGGAAACACCATATATTTT. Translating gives CASSVAGARGNTIYF.

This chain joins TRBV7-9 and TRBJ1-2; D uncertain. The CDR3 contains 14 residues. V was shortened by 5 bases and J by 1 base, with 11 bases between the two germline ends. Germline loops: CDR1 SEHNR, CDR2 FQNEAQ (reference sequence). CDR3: CASSAVEDNYGYTF. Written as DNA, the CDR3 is TGTGCCAGCAGCGCCGTGGAGGATAACTATGGCTACACCTTC.

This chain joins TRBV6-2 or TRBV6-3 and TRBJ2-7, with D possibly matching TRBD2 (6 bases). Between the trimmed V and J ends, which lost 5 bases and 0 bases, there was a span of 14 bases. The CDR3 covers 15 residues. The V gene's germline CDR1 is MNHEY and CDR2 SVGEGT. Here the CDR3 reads CASSTRGGGSYEQYF. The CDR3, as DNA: TGTGCCAGCAGTACCCGGGGAGGCGGCTCCTACGAGCAGTACTTC.

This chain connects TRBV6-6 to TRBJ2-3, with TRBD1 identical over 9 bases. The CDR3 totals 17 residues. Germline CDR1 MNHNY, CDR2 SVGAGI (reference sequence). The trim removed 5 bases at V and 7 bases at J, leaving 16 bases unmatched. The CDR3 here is CASSPSGGTGWGNTQYF. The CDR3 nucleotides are TGTGCCAGCAGTCCCAGTGGGGGGACAGGGTGGGGAAATACGCAGTATTTT.

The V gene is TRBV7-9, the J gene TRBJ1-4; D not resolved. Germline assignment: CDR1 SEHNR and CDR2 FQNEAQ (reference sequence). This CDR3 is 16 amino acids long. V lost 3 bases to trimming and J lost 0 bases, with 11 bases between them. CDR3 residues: CASSFLNTPTNEKLFF. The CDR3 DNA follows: TGTGCCAGCAGCTTCCTAAACACGCCAACTAATGAAAAACTGTTTTTT.

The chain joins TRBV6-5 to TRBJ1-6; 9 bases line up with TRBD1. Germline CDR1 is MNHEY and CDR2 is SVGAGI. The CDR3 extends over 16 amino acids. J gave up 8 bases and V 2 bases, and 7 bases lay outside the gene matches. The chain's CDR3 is CASSYKGQGSDSPLHF. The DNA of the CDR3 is TGTGCCAGCAGTTACAAGGGACAGGGTTCGGATTCACCCCTCCACTTT.

The CDR3, as DNA: TGTGCCAGCAGCCTCCGGACTAGCAGCAGAACAGATACGCAGTATTTT. Translating gives CASSLRTSSRTDTQYF. The chain links TRBV7-2 to TRBJ2-3; 8 nucleotides align to TRBD2. Germline V lookup: CDR1 SGHTA, CDR2 FQGNSA. Losses at the gene ends were 5 bases for V and 3 bases for J; bases not matched to a gene: 10. The CDR3 length is 16 residues. Filled out from reference TRBV7-2 and TRBJ2-3, the complete variable domain reads GAGVSQSPSNKVTEKGKDVELRCDPISGHTALYWYRQSLGQGLEFLIYFQGNSAPDKSGLPSDRFSAERTGGSVSTLTIQRTQQEDSAVYLCASSLRTSSRTDTQYFGPGTRLTVL.

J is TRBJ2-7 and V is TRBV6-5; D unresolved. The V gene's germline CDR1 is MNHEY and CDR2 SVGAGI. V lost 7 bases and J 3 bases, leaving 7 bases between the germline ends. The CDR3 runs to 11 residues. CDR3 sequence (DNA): TGTGCCAGCACCGATCGCTACGAGCAGTACTTC. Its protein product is CASTDRYEQYF.

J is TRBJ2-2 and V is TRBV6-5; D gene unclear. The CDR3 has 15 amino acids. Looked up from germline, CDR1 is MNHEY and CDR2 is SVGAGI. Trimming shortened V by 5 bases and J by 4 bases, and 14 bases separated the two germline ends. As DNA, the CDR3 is TGTGCCAGCAGTCGAGAAGGGCTTTTCACCGGGGAGCTGTTTTTT. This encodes CASSREGLFTGELFF.

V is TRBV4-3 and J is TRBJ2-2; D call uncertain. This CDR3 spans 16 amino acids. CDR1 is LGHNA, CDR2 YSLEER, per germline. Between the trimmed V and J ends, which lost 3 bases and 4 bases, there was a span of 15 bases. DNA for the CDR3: TGCGCCAGCAGCCAGGAATGGGCAGACATCACCGGGGAGCTGTTTTTT. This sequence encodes CASSQEWADITGELFF.

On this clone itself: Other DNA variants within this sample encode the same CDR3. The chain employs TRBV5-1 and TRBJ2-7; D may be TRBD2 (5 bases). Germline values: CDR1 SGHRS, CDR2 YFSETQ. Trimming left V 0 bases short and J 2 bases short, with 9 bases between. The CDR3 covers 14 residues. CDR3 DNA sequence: TGCGCCAGCAGCTTGGCCGGGGTCCCCTACGAGCAGTACTTC. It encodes CASSLAGVPYEQYF.

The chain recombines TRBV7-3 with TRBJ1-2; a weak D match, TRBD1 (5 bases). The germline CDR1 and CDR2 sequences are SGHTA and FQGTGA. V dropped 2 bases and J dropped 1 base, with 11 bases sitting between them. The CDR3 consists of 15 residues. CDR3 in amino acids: CASSLGGTGNYGYTF. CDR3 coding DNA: TGTGCCAGCAGCTTAGGCGGGACGGGTAACTATGGCTACACCTTC.

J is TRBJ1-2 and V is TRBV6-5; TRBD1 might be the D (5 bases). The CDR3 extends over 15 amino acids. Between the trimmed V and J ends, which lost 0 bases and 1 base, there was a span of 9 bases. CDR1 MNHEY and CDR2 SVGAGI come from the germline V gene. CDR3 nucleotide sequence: TGTGCCAGCAGTTACTCGGGGGTGGGTAACTATGGCTACACCTTC. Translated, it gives CASSYSGVGNYGYTF.